The clone carrying this T cell receptor beta chain was counted a few times. Antigen specificity is unknown. The record originates from a study of T cell repertoires in cytomegalovirus infection. Study overall: CMV infection plus the matching HLA type was flagged by public TCR beta signatures.

Germline CDR1 SGHTA, CDR2 FQGNSA. This CDR3 comprises 18 residues. The V and J ends lost 1 base and 6 bases, in that order; junction bases with no gene match: 12. A single record per CDR3 protein comes from TCRdb applying MiXCR to the reads. In the table there are 250,000 to 300,000 distinct CDR3 sequences, roughly 9.1% of which are singletons. Overall study findings and caveats: The study identified carriers of CMV plus the relevant HLA from cumulative public TCR beta family frequency. In two of eight donors, the top clonotype was HLA-C-restricted CMV-specific.

The receptor was derived from a human donor in good health (CMV status not recorded). Some clones in this sample may be carry-over from other donors' samples. This rearrangement joins TRBV7-2 to TRBJ2-5, with 12 nucleotides matching TRBD2. The specimen sequenced was PBMCs. CDR3 nucleotide sequence: TGTGCCAGCAGCTTAGTAAGGCTAGCGGGAGGGCCTAGGCAGACCCAGTACTTC. It yields the protein CASSLVRLAGGPRQTQYF.